A selection of T cell receptor beta chains follows, all from one sample in a study of cytomegalovirus exposure and HLA in healthy donors. Repertoires were generated with immunoSEQ multiplex PCR, while TCRdb's copy carries only in-frame clones and drops some. Of hundreds of thousands of clones detected, 78% appear once; the ten largest clones hold 0.47%. What was sequenced was PBMCs. Source of these receptors: a boy aged 5-17 years in good health and CMV-seronegative. Each CDR3 is given with its conserved first and last residue. A D gene is named only where the DNA matches it firmly. Clone size, where shown, is once, few, many, or a class for clones that have expanded.

>15|TRBV6-5|-|-|TRBJ2-1
TGTGCCAGCAGTACCCGACCCGGGATCAGGAATGAGCAGTTCTTC
CASSTRPGIRNEQFF
>13|TRBV30|-|-|TRBJ1-1
TGTGCCTGGATGAGGGGGATAGGTTCTGAAGCTTTCTTT
CAWMRGIGSEAFF
>13|TRBV5-1|-|-|TRBJ2-7
TGCGCCAGCAGCCACGGGTCTGCCTACGAGCAGTACTTC
CASSHGSAYEQYF
>15|TRBV6-5|TRBD2|-|TRBJ2-7
TGTGCCAGCAGTTACGGGACTAGCGACCACTACGAGCAGTACTTC
CASSYGTSDHYEQYF
>14|TRBV5-1|TRBD1|-|TRBJ1-1
TGCGCCAGCATCCCCGGGACAGGGAACACTGAAGCTTTCTTT
CASIPGTGNTEAFF
>16|TRBV7-9|TRBD2|-|TRBJ2-3
TGTGCCAGCAGCTCGGGACTAGCGGGGAGCACAGATACGCAGTATTTT
CASSSGLAGSTDTQYF
>15|TRBV10-1|TRBD1|-|TRBJ2-1
TGCGCCAGCAGTGAGTCTGGACAGGGAGTCCATGAGCAGTTCTTC
CASSESGQGVHEQFF
>16|TRBV27|-|few|TRBJ2-7
TGTGCCAGCAGTTCCTACGCCGAAGGAGTCTCCTACGAGCAGTACTTC
CASSSYAEGVSYEQYF
>16|TRBV2|TRBD2|few|TRBJ2-2
TGTGCCAGGGGGACTAGCGGGGGGGCCGACACCGGGGAGCTGTTTTTT
CARGTSGGADTGELFF
>15|TRBV5-1|TRBD1|-|TRBJ2-1
TGCGCCAGCAGCTTGGGGGACAGCTCCTACAATGAGCAGTTCTTC
CASSLGDSSYNEQFF
>15|TRBV10-3|TRBD1|few|TRBJ1-3
TGTGCCATCAGTGAGTCGAAGACAGGGGGAAACACCATATATTTT
CAISESKTGGNTIYF
>14|TRBV7-8|-|once|TRBJ2-1
TGTGCCAGCAGCTTAGCGGGGGCATACAATGAGCAGTTCTTC
CASSLAGAYNEQFF
>16|TRBV6-6|-|-|TRBJ2-2
TGTGCCAGCAGTTACTACAGCCACTCGAACACCGGGGAGCTGTTTTTT
CASSYYSHSNTGELFF
>17|TRBV29-1|TRBD2|-|TRBJ2-1
TGCAGCGTCGGGGGTTTCCTAGCGGGGGAACTATACAATGAGCAGTTCTTC
CSVGGFLAGELYNEQFF
>14|TRBV5-6|-|-|TRBJ2-7
TGTGCCAGCAGCTTTACAGGACCGTCCTACGAGCAGTACTTC
CASSFTGPSYEQYF
>13|TRBV10-3|-|-|TRBJ1-5
TGTGCCATCAGTGACGGGTTTGAACAGCCCCAGCATTTT
CAISDGFEQPQHF
>14|TRBV6-4|-|-|TRBJ2-2
TGTGCCAGCAGTGCGGAGGCGAACACCGGGGAGCTGTTTTTT
CASSAEANTGELFF
>15|TRBV6-1|-|-|TRBJ1-5
TGTGCCAGCAGTGAGATGGGGGGAGACAATCAGCCCCAGCATTTT
CASSEMGGDNQPQHF
>19|TRBV2|-|-|TRBJ1-5
TGTGCCAGCAGGAGAACGCGTATGTCGCTCAGGTCGTACAATCAGCCCCAGCATTTT
CASRRTRMSLRSYNQPQHF
>14|TRBV6-1|-|few|TRBJ1-5
TGTGCCACCCTCCCCGTGGGGCGAAATCAGCCCCAGCATTTT
CATLPVGRNQPQHF
>17|TRBV7-8|TRBD1|-|TRBJ2-5
TGTGCCAGCAGCTTAGGGACGGGACAGTTACCCCAAGAGACCCAGTACTTC
CASSLGTGQLPQETQYF
>16|TRBV6-4|TRBD1|once|TRBJ2-1
TGTGCCAGCAGTGACTTTGGGACAGGGATGGACAATGAGCAGTTCTTC
CASSDFGTGMDNEQFF
>17|TRBV11-2|TRBD2|-|TRBJ2-1
TGTGCCAGCAGCTTAGATTGGAGTAGCGGGAGGGGAACGGAGCAGTTCTTC
CASSLDWSSGRGTEQFF
>16|TRBV5-1|TRBD2|-|TRBJ2-3
TGCGCCAGCAGCTTTGGGGAGCGGGGGACCACAGATACGCAGTATTTT
CASSFGERGTTDTQYF
>17|TRBV10-1|-|once|TRBJ2-7
TGCGCCAGCAGTGGGGGACCACAGGGACCCTTTCTGTACGAGCAGTACTTC
CASSGGPQGPFLYEQYF
>12|TRBV11-3|-|-|TRBJ1-5
TGTGCCAGCAGCTCCCTCGCGGGGCCCCAGCATTTT
CASSSLAGPQHF
>15|TRBV6-5|-|-|TRBJ1-1
TGTGCCAGCAGTTACTCGACTGGGGCGGTCACTGAAGCTTTCTTT
CASSYSTGAVTEAFF
>15|TRBV30|TRBD1|-|TRBJ2-7
TGTGCCTGGAGTGTACTGGACAGGGACTCCTACGAGCAGTACTTC
CAWSVLDRDSYEQYF
>15|TRBV9|TRBD2|-|TRBJ2-5
TGTGCCAGCAGCGTAGCGGGGGGGGAAGCAGAGACCCAGTACTTC
CASSVAGGEAETQYF
>14|TRBV6-6|-|-|TRBJ2-7
TGTGCCAGCACTTCCCCCCCTACGTCCTACGAGCAGTACTTC
CASTSPPTSYEQYF
>16|TRBV5-8|-|-|TRBJ2-1
TGTGCCAGCAGCTTGCCTAGGTTCCGCAACTACAATGAGCAGTTCTTC
CASSLPRFRNYNEQFF
>13|TRBV19|TRBD1|-|TRBJ1-2
TGTGCCAGTAGGCCGGGACAGAACTATGGCTACACCTTC
CASRPGQNYGYTF
>14|TRBV19|TRBD1|-|TRBJ1-2
TGTGCCAGTAGGGTAACAGGGGGTAACTATGGCTACACCTTC
CASRVTGGNYGYTF
>14|TRBV27|-|-|TRBJ1-2
TGTGCCAGCAGCAACAGGGTCCGTGGCTATGGCTACACCTTC
CASSNRVRGYGYTF
>15|TRBV18|-|-|TRBJ2-1
TGTGCCAGCTTCGACGGGAGGGGGCTTAGCAATGAGCAGTTCTTC
CASFDGRGLSNEQFF
>15|TRBV28|-|-|TRBJ1-5
TGTGCCAGCAGTAGACAGATTTTTAGCAATCAGCCCCAGCATTTT
CASSRQIFSNQPQHF
>11|TRBV7-6|-|-|TRBJ2-1
TGTGCCAGCAGCTTAGGTCCGGAGCAGTTCTTC
CASSLGPEQFF
>13|TRBV19|-|-|TRBJ2-5
TGTGCCAGTAAGTTGGGCAGTCAAGAGACCCAGTACTTC
CASKLGSQETQYF
>15|TRBV7-9|-|-|TRBJ1-4
TGTGCCAGCAGCTCCCCAGGGCGGGGCCGGGAAAAACTGTTTTTT
CASSSPGRGREKLFF
>19|TRBV15|TRBD1|-|TRBJ1-4
TGTGCCACCAGCAGAGATCTTTTCTCGGATTACAGGGGGGGTGAAAAACTGTTTTTT
CATSRDLFSDYRGGEKLFF
>19|TRBV5-6|TRBD2|-|TRBJ2-1
TGTGCCAGCAGCTTGGCTCCCGGACTAGCGGGAGGGCCCAGAAATGAGCAGTTCTTC
CASSLAPGLAGGPRNEQFF
>12|TRBV29-1|-|-|TRBJ2-7
TGCAGCGTTGATACCGCCCAGGAAGAGCAGTACTTC
CSVDTAQEEQYF